A single sample gave rise to the 28 T cell receptor beta chains below, sequenced in a study of blood T cell repertoires in COVID-19. Sequencing used immunoSEQ multiplex PCR; TCRdb keeps in-frame clones, though not all of them. The sample yields around 250,000 clones, 82% seen once. Sequencing was carried out using peripheral blood. The receptors were gathered from a woman aged 18-29 years with acute or convalescent COVID-19.

The chain recombines TRBV19 with TRBJ2-1; 10 bases are shared with TRBD1. The CDR3 runs 17 residues. CDR1 is LNHDA and CDR2 is SQIVND in the germline V gene (reference sequence). With 0 bases clipped from V and 5 bases from J, the junction kept 7 bases outside the gene matches. In DNA, the CDR3 is TGTGCCAGTAGTATAGATTCCGCCGGGACAGGGGACAATGAGCAGTTCTTC. Amino acids: CASSIDSAGTGDNEQFF.

This chain uses TRBV7-2 with TRBJ2-5; weak D call: TRBD1 (7 bases). CDR3 length: 15 amino acids. Deletions cut 1 base from V and 8 bases from J, with 17 bases between. Germline V gene lookup returns CDR1 SGHTA and CDR2 FQGNSA. The CDR3 spells CASSLVGSQGGTQYF. The CDR3 DNA reads TGTGCCAGCAGCTTAGTCGGCAGTCAGGGGGGCACCCAGTACTTC.

The rearrangement joins TRBV11-2 to TRBJ2-1; D is possibly TRBD1 (6 bases). V lost 6 bases to trimming and J lost 1 base, with 16 bases between them. The CDR3 is 16 amino acids. Germline assignment: CDR1 SGHAT and CDR2 FQNNGV. The CDR3 sequence is CASSKMGALSYNEQFF. CDR3 nucleotide sequence: TGTGCCAGCAGTAAAATGGGGGCTCTTTCCTACAATGAGCAGTTCTTC.

V and J are TRBV28 and TRBJ2-2; 16 bases fit TRBD2. CDR3 length: 17 amino acids. V was clipped by 4 bases and J by 7 bases; unmatched bases: 6. The germline V gene encodes CDR1 MDHEN and CDR2 SYDVKM. CDR3 sequence: CASSSPGLAGGFGELFF. DNA of the CDR3: TGTGCCAGCAGTTCTCCGGGACTAGCGGGAGGGTTCGGGGAGCTGTTTTTT.

This clone was counted between two and nine times. The gene calls are TRBV2 and TRBJ1-2; 7 bases are shared with TRBD1. CDR1 is SNHLY and CDR2 is FYNNEI in the germline V gene. With V trimmed by 3 bases and J by 5 bases, 3 bases remained unmatched. The CDR3 sequence is 13 residues long. The CDR3 here is CASSDTGVYGYTF. CDR3 coding DNA: TGTGCCAGCAGTGATACAGGGGTATATGGCTACACCTTC.

This chain connects TRBV12-1 to TRBJ2-1; the table gives TRBD2 as D, unverified against the DNA. TRBV12-1 is a recognized pseudogene. CDR3 size: 12 residues. CDR3 region: CASSFCGGEQFF. DNA for the CDR3: TGTGCCAGCAGCTTTTGCGGTGGGGAGCAGTTCTTC.

The V gene is TRBV20-1, the J gene TRBJ2-7; D gene unclear. Germline V gene sequence: CDR1 DFQATT, CDR2 SNEGSKA (reference sequence). Trimming pared 7 bases from V and 2 bases from J, leaving 6 bases between. The CDR3 is made up of 10 amino acids. The CDR3 loop reads CSVEPYEQYF. In DNA form, the CDR3 reads TGCAGTGTGGAGCCCTACGAGCAGTACTTC.

This rearrangement joins TRBV19 to TRBJ1-1, with 7 bases fitting TRBD1. The length of the CDR3 is 12 residues. Per germline, CDR1 LNHDA and CDR2 SQIVND (reference sequence). V trimming: 9 bases; J trimming: 1 base; junction bases outside the gene matches: 2. The CDR3 DNA reads TGTGCCAGCAGGGGGTGGAACACTGAAGCTTTCTTT. Translation gives CASRGWNTEAFF.

This rearrangement joins TRBV30 to TRBJ1-2, with TRBD1 identical over 7 bases. The V segment lost 4 bases and the J segment 3 bases; nucleotides outside the gene matches: 8. The germline V gene has CDR1 GTSNPN and CDR2 SVGIG (reference sequence). The CDR3 consists of 14 residues. CDR3 DNA: TGTGCCTGGACTCCCACAGGGGCGCACTATGGCTACACCTTC. It specifies CAWTPTGAHYGYTF. Based on the CDR3 plus reference TRBV30 and TRBJ1-2, the full variable domain is SQTIHQWPATLVQPVGSPLSLECTVEGTSNPNLYWYRQAAGRGLQLLFYSVGIGQISSEVPQNLSASRPQDRQFILSSKKLLLSDSGFYLCAWTPTGAHYGYTFGSGTRLTVV.

The V call is TRBV6-2 or TRBV6-3, the J call TRBJ1-6; D gene unclear. The V and J ends lost 5 bases and 8 bases respectively, with 10 bases between them. Per the germline V gene, CDR1 is MNHEY and CDR2 is SVGEGT. There are 13 residues in the CDR3. The CDR3 nucleotides are TGTGCCAGCAGTCCACGTCTAGATTCACCCCTCCACTTT. Protein sequence: CASSPRLDSPLHF.

CDR3 loop: CASSVARVGNSPLHF. The CDR3 DNA sequence: TGTGCCAGCAGTGTAGCGAGGGTGGGTAATTCACCCCTCCACTTT. The genes are TRBV2 and TRBJ1-6; D remains ambiguous. Germline V gene sequence: CDR1 SNHLY, CDR2 FYNNEI. CDR3 size: 15 residues. V was clipped by 4 bases and J by 6 bases, with 13 bases between them.

V usage is TRBV29-1 and J usage is TRBJ1-1, with TRBD1 identical over 10 bases. In germline, CDR1 is SQVTM, CDR2 ANQGSEA. J lost 2 bases, V lost 5 bases, and 8 bases had no gene match. CDR3 length: 15 amino acids. The CDR3 is CSVRGTGASNTEAFF. Written as DNA, the CDR3 is TGCAGCGTTAGGGGGACAGGGGCATCTAACACTGAAGCTTTCTTT.

V and J are TRBV5-7 and TRBJ1-5; tentative D call: TRBD1 (6 bases). TRBV5-7 is an open reading frame whose function is uncertain. The V and J ends lost 0 bases and 3 bases respectively, with 16 bases between them. The CDR3 has 17 amino acids. CDR3 bases: TGTGCCAGCAGCTTGGGGGGGGGACACTTAATCAATCAGCCCCAGCATTTT. This gives the protein CASSLGGGHLINQPQHF.

The chain couples TRBV19 to TRBJ1-1, with D uncertain. This CDR3 has 12 amino acids. The V end was cut by 5 bases, the J end by 4 bases, with 8 bases between. Germline CDR1 reads LNHDA; CDR2 reads SQIVND (reference sequence). This chain's CDR3 is CASSPSGTEAFF. The CDR3 nucleotides are TGTGCCAGTAGTCCTAGTGGCACTGAAGCTTTCTTT.

This sequence joins TRBV4-3 and TRBJ2-7; TRBD2 agrees at 9 bases. The CDR3 is 17 amino acids. V gave up 0 bases and J gave up 3 bases; unmatched junction bases: 9. Germline V CDR1 and CDR2: LGHNA, YSLEER. CDR3: CASSQDRLAEGDYEQYF. As DNA, the CDR3 is TGCGCCAGCAGCCAAGATAGACTAGCGGAAGGGGACTACGAGCAGTACTTC.

CDR3 in amino acids: CASSFWVMTSSGNTIYF. CDR3 nucleotide sequence: TGTGCCAGCAGCTTTTGGGTGATGACTAGCTCTGGAAACACCATATATTTT. The V gene is TRBV11-2, the J gene TRBJ1-3, with D hard to call. The CDR3 covers 17 residues. Trimming removed 3 bases at V and 0 bases at J, with 15 bases between. Germline CDR1 SGHAT, CDR2 FQNNGV.

This chain uses TRBV7-2 with TRBJ2-1; TRBD2 matches at 7 bases. The CDR3 loop spans 15 amino acids. Germline CDR1 is SGHTA and CDR2 is FQGNSA. The V segment lost 5 bases and the J segment 1 base; nucleotides outside the gene matches: 5. DNA for the CDR3: TGTGCCAGCAGCCCATGGGGGGGGTCCTACAATGAGCAGTTCTTC. Its protein is CASSPWGGSYNEQFF. Full variable domain (rest looked up from reference TRBV7-2 and TRBJ2-1): GAGVSQSPSNKVTEKGKDVELRCDPISGHTALYWYRQSLGQGLEFLIYFQGNSAPDKSGLPSDRFSAERTGGSVSTLTIQRTQQEDSAVYLCASSPWGGSYNEQFFGPGTRLTVL.

This clone has just a few counts. The J gene is TRBJ1-1, the V gene TRBV5-1; TRBD1 is a possible D gene (5 bases). In germline, CDR1 is SGHRS, CDR2 YFSETQ. This CDR3 region has 15 residues. Trimming shortened V by 6 bases and J by 4 bases, and 19 bases separated the two germline ends. The CDR3 reads CASKLNGGSSTEAFF. CDR3 nucleotides: TGCGCCAGCAAACTAAACGGGGGGAGTTCCACTGAAGCTTTCTTT.

This clone was observed a handful of times. The rearrangement links TRBV28 to TRBJ2-3; the match to TRBD2 covers 7 bases. The CDR3 contains 17 residues. Germline CDR1 reads MDHEN; CDR2 reads SYDVKM. V lost 7 bases, J lost 7 bases, and 20 bases stayed unmatched. Here the CDR3 reads CASTTSPWEGVGNTQYF. CDR3 sequence (DNA): TGTGCCAGCACCACCTCCCCCTGGGAGGGAGTAGGAAATACGCAGTATTTT.

The rearrangement joins TRBV4-3 to TRBJ1-2, with D possibly matching TRBD1 (6 bases). Deletions cut 1 base from V and 2 bases from J, with 11 bases between. The CDR3 extends over 15 amino acids. Germline V gives CDR1 LGHNA, CDR2 YSLEER. The CDR3 reads CASSQATDRNYGYTF. DNA of the CDR3: TGCGCCAGCAGCCAAGCAACAGACAGGAACTATGGCTACACCTTC.

V is TRBV18 and J is TRBJ1-4, with D perhaps TRBD1 (6 bases). Trimming left V 0 bases short and J 7 bases short, with 15 bases between. Germline V lookup: CDR1 KGHSH, CDR2 LQKENI. The CDR3 covers 16 residues. CDR3 protein: CASSPPIWQGSEKLFF. In DNA form, the CDR3 reads TGTGCCAGCTCACCACCCATTTGGCAGGGGAGTGAAAAACTGTTTTTT.

The V gene is TRBV29-1, the J gene TRBJ1-4; the D gene is possibly TRBD1 (6 bases). The CDR3 runs to 16 residues. V lost 4 bases, J lost 0 bases, and 15 bases lay in between. Germline V lookup: CDR1 SQVTM, CDR2 ANQGSEA. CDR3 sequence: CSVGTGLGATNEKLFF. Written as DNA, the CDR3 is TGCAGCGTTGGAACAGGGCTTGGGGCAACTAATGAAAAACTGTTTTTT. Drawing the rest from reference TRBV29-1 and TRBJ1-4, the complete variable domain is SAVISQKPSRDICQRGTSLTIQCQVDSQVTMMFWYRQQPGQSLTLIATANQGSEATYESGFVIDKFPISRPNLTFSTLTVSNMSPEDSSIYLCSVGTGLGATNEKLFFGSGTQLSVL.

The rearrangement links TRBV28 to TRBJ1-2, with 8 nucleotides matching TRBD1. The CDR3 contains 14 residues. Germline CDR1 MDHEN, CDR2 SYDVKM. This CDR3 reads CALNRGGANYGYTF. CDR3 nucleotide sequence: TGTGCTTTAAACAGGGGGGGAGCTAACTATGGCTACACCTTC.

The rearrangement links TRBV4-3 to TRBJ2-3; 10 bases are a match to TRBD1. CDR3 size: 18 residues. Per the germline V gene, CDR1 is LGHNA and CDR2 is YSLEER. With V trimmed by 1 base and J by 1 base, 8 bases remained unmatched. CDR3 sequence: CASSQGDRGGPRTDTQYF. The CDR3 DNA reads as TGCGCCAGCAGCCAAGGGGACAGGGGTGGACCCCGCACAGATACGCAGTATTTT.

A few counts support this clone. This chain uses TRBV12-3 or TRBV12-4 with TRBJ2-7; the match to TRBD1 covers 8 bases. The CDR3 length is 13 residues. After removal of 6 bases from V and 3 bases from J, the junction contained 4 bases not matched to a gene. CDR3 sequence reads: CASRIGQGYEQYF. The CDR3 DNA reads TGTGCCAGCAGGATTGGACAGGGCTACGAGCAGTACTTC.

This chain links TRBV5-8 with TRBJ2-1, with 11 bases aligning to TRBD2. V was clipped by 1 base and J by 0 bases; unmatched bases: 3. The germline V gene has CDR1 SGHTS and CDR2 YDEGEE. This CDR3 contains 17 residues. The CDR3, as DNA: TGTGCCAGCAGCTTGTGGACTAGCGGGTACTCCTACAATGAGCAGTTCTTC. The encoded protein is CASSLWTSGYSYNEQFF.

This chain connects TRBV27 to TRBJ2-1; no clear D gene. Germline V lookup: CDR1 MNHEY, CDR2 SMNVEV (reference sequence). The V end was cut by 7 bases, the J end by 0 bases, with 4 bases between. CDR3 size: 12 residues. For the CDR3, the DNA is TGTGCCAGCAAGAGCTCCTACAATGAGCAGTTCTTC. Its translation: CASKSSYNEQFF.

This chain uses TRBV3-1 (or the pseudogene TRBV3-2) with TRBJ2-4, with 7 bases identical to TRBD2. Trimming at V came to 0 bases and at J to 8 bases, leaving 7 bases not matched to a gene. Germline CDR1 and CDR2: LGHDT and YNNKEL (reference sequence). This CDR3 contains 15 residues. DNA for the CDR3: TGTGCCAGCAGCCAAGACGCCTTAGCGGGTGACATTCAGTACTTC. Translation gives CASSQDALAGDIQYF.